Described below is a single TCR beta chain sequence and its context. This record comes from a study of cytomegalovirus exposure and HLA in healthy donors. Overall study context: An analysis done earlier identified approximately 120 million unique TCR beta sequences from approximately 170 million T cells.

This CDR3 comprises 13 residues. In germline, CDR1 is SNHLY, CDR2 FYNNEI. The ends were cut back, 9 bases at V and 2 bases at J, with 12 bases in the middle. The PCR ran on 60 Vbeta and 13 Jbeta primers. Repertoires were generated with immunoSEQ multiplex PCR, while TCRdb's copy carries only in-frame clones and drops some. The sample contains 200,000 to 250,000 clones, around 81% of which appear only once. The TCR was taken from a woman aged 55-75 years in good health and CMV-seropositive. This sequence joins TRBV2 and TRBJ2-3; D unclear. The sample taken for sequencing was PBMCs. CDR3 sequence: CARAAVATDTQYF. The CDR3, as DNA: TGTGCCAGGGCGGCGGTAGCCACAGATACGCAGTATTTT.